The sample holds many counts of the clone carrying this TCR beta chain. Its antigen is undetermined. The source of the sample is a study of blood T cells in healthy people across ages. Study context: Template switching captured about one barcoded beta molecule per two T cells. Study-level findings and limits: The study regarded diversity estimates from one million T cells as underestimates.

The second PCR ran about 6 to 11 cycles with a sample-barcoded 5' primer and J-beta primers. TCRdb passed the 5' RACE reads through MiXCR, listing each CDR3 protein once. The data hold roughly 900,000 distinct CDR3 sequences, with 25% to 30% observed a single time. The individuals who served as donors were healthy Caucasians living in Russia, aged roughly 6 to 90. At least 5 micrograms of total RNA were extracted per sample. This CDR3 has 15 amino acids. V lost 5 bases and J lost 0; bases outside the gene matches: 6. Germline-derived CDR1 and CDR2 are SGHTA and FQGNSA. The sequenced material came from blood. This receptor was obtained from a woman aged 80 or over in good health. The chain is built from TRBV7-2 and TRBJ2-5, with 7 positions matching TRBD1. The CDR3: CASSPTQGNQETQYF. The DNA of the CDR3 is TGTGCCAGCAGCCCGACACAGGGGAACCAAGAGACCCAGTACTTC.